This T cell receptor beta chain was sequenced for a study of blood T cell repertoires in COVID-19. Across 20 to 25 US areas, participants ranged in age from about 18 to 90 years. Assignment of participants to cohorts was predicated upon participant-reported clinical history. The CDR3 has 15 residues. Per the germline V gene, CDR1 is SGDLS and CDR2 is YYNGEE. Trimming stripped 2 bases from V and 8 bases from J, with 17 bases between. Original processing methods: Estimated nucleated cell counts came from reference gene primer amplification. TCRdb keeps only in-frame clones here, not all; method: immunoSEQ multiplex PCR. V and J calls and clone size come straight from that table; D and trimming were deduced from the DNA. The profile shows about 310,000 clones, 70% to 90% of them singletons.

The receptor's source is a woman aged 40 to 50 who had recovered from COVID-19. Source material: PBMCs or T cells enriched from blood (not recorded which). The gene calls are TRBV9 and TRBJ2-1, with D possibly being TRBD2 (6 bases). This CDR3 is CASSVSGSYFDEQFF. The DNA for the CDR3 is TGTGCCAGCAGCGTTAGCGGTAGCTACTTTGATGAGCAGTTCTTC.